This TCR beta chain emerged from a study of PD-1 blockade in classical Hodgkin lymphoma. This CDR3 has 16 amino acids. With 1 base clipped from V and 1 base from J, the junction kept 7 bases outside the gene matches. Germline CDR1 reads SEHNR; CDR2 reads FQNEAQ (reference sequence). All trial patients relapsed after autologous stem cell transplantation. Magnetic negative selection was used to purify CD4+ T cells from PBMCs that had been thawed. Generated by immunoSEQ multiplex PCR, the TCRdb table keeps only in-frame clones and is missing some. The data contain 15,000 or so clones, around four fifths of them singletons.

The genes are TRBV7-9 and TRBJ2-7; 7 positions agree with TRBD2. The origin of this receptor is a human donor with classical Hodgkin lymphoma. Here the sequenced sample was CD4+ T cells from blood, taken at baseline. CDR3 sequence (DNA): TGTGCCAGCAGCTTAGAGCCTAGCGGAGGGTCCTACGAGCAGTACTTC. This translates into CASSLEPSGGSYEQYF.